The 24 T cell receptor beta chains presented below share a single source sample, sequenced in a study of blood T cell repertoires in COVID-19. The assay was immunoSEQ multiplex PCR, and TCRdb's table has in-frame clones only and misses some. The sample shows roughly 260,000 clones, roughly 90% of them seen only once. Material for sequencing was PBMCs or T cells enriched from blood (not recorded which). The receptors originated from a woman aged 25 to 45 with acute COVID-19.

J is TRBJ1-1 and V is TRBV27; D ambiguous. The CDR3 totals 15 residues. Germline CDR1 and CDR2: MNHEY and SMNVEV (reference sequence). Deletions cut 5 bases from V and 0 bases from J, with 13 bases between. CDR3 DNA: TGTGCCAGCAGTCGACCAACAGTACTGAACACTGAAGCTTTCTTT. Translation: CASSRPTVLNTEAFF.

V and J are TRBV30 and TRBJ1-5, with D uncertain. Germline CDR1 reads GTSNPN; CDR2 reads SVGIG (reference sequence). The length of the CDR3 is 14 residues. V was pared by 2 bases and J by 0 bases, with 8 bases between. CDR3: CAWSRSHSNQPQHF. CDR3 nucleotides: TGTGCCTGGAGTCGCAGTCATAGCAATCAGCCCCAGCATTTT.

V is TRBV2 and J is TRBJ2-5; the D gene is possibly TRBD1 (6 bases). CDR1 is SNHLY and CDR2 is FYNNEI in the germline V gene. V gave up 4 bases and J gave up 2 bases, with 11 bases separating them. The CDR3 is 14 amino acids. CDR3 in amino acids: CASSVTGWQETQYF. The CDR3 bases are TGTGCCAGCAGTGTTACAGGGTGGCAAGAGACCCAGTACTTC.

CDR3 in DNA: TGTGCCAGCACCCCGGGACTAGGGGAGACCCAGTACTTC. Its protein product is CASTPGLGETQYF. The chain uses TRBV12-3 or TRBV12-4 and TRBJ2-5; 8 bases line up with TRBD2. The CDR3 runs 13 residues. The V gene end was trimmed by 7 bases and the J gene end by 5 bases; junction bases not matched to a gene: 6.

The gene calls are TRBV4-3 and TRBJ2-7; 9 nucleotides match TRBD1. The V gene end was trimmed by 0 bases and the J gene end by 2 bases; junction bases not matched to a gene: 8. The CDR3 is made up of 17 amino acids. CDR1 LGHNA and CDR2 YSLEER come from the germline V gene. The CDR3 loop is CASSQEEPGQGAYEQYF. The CDR3 DNA follows: TGCGCCAGCAGCCAAGAAGAACCGGGACAGGGTGCCTACGAGCAGTACTTC.

V and J are TRBV29-1 and TRBJ2-3; no firm D call. Trimming cost V 4 bases and J 1 base, with 21 bases left between them. The CDR3 spans 17 residues. Germline CDR1 is SQVTM and CDR2 is ANQGSEA. The CDR3, as DNA: TGCAGCGTTGTGTTCCCCCCGAGCGTGATTGGCACAGATACGCAGTATTTT. Translated, it gives CSVVFPPSVIGTDTQYF.

The chain joins TRBV6-6 to TRBJ1-2, with 9 bases aligning to TRBD1. This CDR3 is built from 15 residues. V lost 6 bases, J lost 2 bases, and 7 bases stayed unmatched. Germline V lookup: CDR1 MNHNY, CDR2 SVGAGI (reference sequence). This CDR3 is CASSRDREPNYGYTF. The CDR3, as DNA: TGTGCCAGCAGCCGGGACAGGGAACCAAACTATGGCTACACCTTC.

The V call is TRBV7-9, the J call TRBJ2-6; tentatively, D is TRBD1 (6 bases). V was cut by 2 bases and J by 4 bases, with 12 bases left in between. There are 16 residues in the CDR3. Per germline, CDR1 SEHNR and CDR2 FQNEAQ (reference sequence). This CDR3 is CASSLQGPTGANVLTF. CDR3 coding DNA: TGTGCCAGCAGCTTACAGGGGCCGACCGGGGCCAACGTCCTGACTTTC.

This chain connects TRBV15 to TRBJ2-1; 9 bases align to TRBD1. The CDR3 runs 15 residues. Germline V gives CDR1 LNHNV, CDR2 YYDKDF (reference sequence). The trim removed 4 bases at V and 4 bases at J, leaving 5 bases unmatched. The CDR3 reads CATSIGQGSYNEQFF. DNA for the CDR3: TGTGCCACCAGCATCGGACAGGGGTCGTACAATGAGCAGTTCTTC.

The rearrangement links TRBV10-3 to TRBJ2-6; unclear D gene. The V end was cut by 4 bases, the J end by 3 bases, with 4 bases between. Germline V gene lookup returns CDR1 ENHRY and CDR2 SYGVKD. CDR3 length: 13 residues. For the CDR3, the DNA is TGTGCCATCAGTGTCAATGGGGCCAACGTCCTGACTTTC. This translates into CAISVNGANVLTF.

This clone has more than one count but fewer than ten. The CDR3: CASSLVLAGDWSYEQYF. The CDR3 nucleotides are TGTGCCAGCAGCTTAGTCCTAGCGGGAGATTGGTCCTACGAGCAGTACTTC. V is TRBV7-8 and J is TRBJ2-7; 10 bases map to TRBD2. From germline, CDR1 is SGHVS and CDR2 FQNEAQ. There are 17 residues in the CDR3. V lost 1 base, J lost 1 base, and 7 bases stayed unmatched. The variable domain in full, with the rest retrieved from reference TRBV7-8 and TRBJ2-7, is GAGVSQSPRYKVAKRGQDVALRCDPISGHVSLFWYQQALGQGPEFLTYFQNEAQLDKSGLPSDRFFAERPEGSVSTLKIQRTQQEDSAVYLCASSLVLAGDWSYEQYFGPGTRLTVT.

This chain uses TRBV7-3 with TRBJ2-1; 11 bases match TRBD2. The CDR3 loop spans 16 amino acids. V lost 1 base and J lost 1; bases outside the gene matches: 0. Germline CDR1 and CDR2: SGHTA and FQGTGA. As DNA, the CDR3 is TGTGCCAGCAGCTTAATAGCGGGAGGGTCCTACAATGAGCAGTTCTTC. Protein product: CASSLIAGGSYNEQFF.

The chain couples TRBV11-2 to TRBJ2-7; 10 bases match TRBD2. The CDR3 covers 15 residues. Per germline, CDR1 SGHAT and CDR2 FQNNGV. V lost 5 bases, J lost 5 bases, and 9 bases stayed unmatched. The CDR3 coding sequence is TGTGCCAGCAGCCCCTGGGTAGCGGGGGGACACGAGCAGTACTTC. Protein sequence: CASSPWVAGGHEQYF.

This sequence joins TRBV5-1 and TRBJ2-3; a weak D match, TRBD1 (7 bases). V was pared by 0 bases and J by 6 bases, with 23 bases between. Germline V gene data show CDR1 as SGHRS and CDR2 as YFSETQ. The CDR3 extends over 18 amino acids. CDR3 coding DNA: TGCGCCAGCAGCTTGGCCGGAGGAGGGGGCCTCGGGTTGGATACGCAGTATTTT. Its translation is CASSLAGGGGLGLDTQYF.

The chain combines TRBV4-1 with TRBJ2-1, with D perhaps matching TRBD2 (5 bases). The ends were cut back, 1 base at V and 0 bases at J, with 7 bases in the middle. CDR1 is MGHRA and CDR2 is YSYEKL in the germline V gene. The CDR3 runs 15 residues. CDR3: CASSQGGSSYNEQFF. As DNA, the CDR3 is TGCGCCAGCAGCCAAGGAGGGAGCTCCTACAATGAGCAGTTCTTC.

J is TRBJ1-1 and V is TRBV21-1; the D segment call TRBD1 is taken from the table without a DNA check. TRBV21-1 corresponds to a pseudogene. CDR3 size: 16 residues. In DNA form, the CDR3 reads TGTGCCAGCAGCGACGGGACACCAGAGAAGAACACTGAAGCTTTCTTT. This translates into CASSDGTPEKNTEAFF.

This chain links TRBV23-1 with TRBJ1-1; TRBD1 matches 7 bases. TRBV23-1 is given ORF status, its function remaining uncertain. The CDR3 sequence is 20 residues long. J gave up 6 bases and V 4 bases, and 26 bases lay outside the gene matches. Here the CDR3 reads CASSRNSTGTEQYLEAEAFF. CDR3 nucleotide sequence: TGCGCCAGCAGTCGCAACTCCACAGGGACAGAGCAATACTTGGAGGCTGAAGCTTTCTTT.

The CDR3 sequence: CASSRETGTPSTDTQYF. The DNA for the CDR3 is TGCGCCAGCAGCCGGGAAACCGGGACACCAAGCACAGATACGCAGTATTTT. The chain links TRBV4-3 to TRBJ2-3; D perhaps matches TRBD1 (6 bases). V lost 4 bases to trimming and J lost 0 bases, with 17 bases between them. The CDR3 is made up of 17 amino acids. Germline V gives CDR1 LGHNA, CDR2 YSLEER.

This chain joins TRBV7-8 and TRBJ2-3, with D possibly matching TRBD1 (5 bases). Germline lookup yields CDR1 SGHVS and CDR2 FQNEAQ. V was shortened by 5 bases and J by 6 bases, with 12 bases between the two germline ends. The CDR3 totals 13 residues. The CDR3 region has the DNA TGTGCCAGCAGCAAAGGACATTTGGATACGCAGTATTTT. It codes for CASSKGHLDTQYF.

The rearrangement links TRBV20-1 to TRBJ1-4; the D gene is possibly TRBD1 (6 bases). In germline, CDR1 is DFQATT, CDR2 SNEGSKA (reference sequence). The V and J ends lost 3 bases and 4 bases respectively, with 12 bases between them. This CDR3 has 14 amino acids. CDR3 protein: CSASWTVNNEKLFF. The DNA for the CDR3 is TGCAGTGCTAGTTGGACAGTGAATAATGAAAAACTGTTTTTT.

The chain has TRBV7-9 and TRBJ1-6; D uncertain. Looked up from germline, CDR1 is SEHNR and CDR2 is FQNEAQ (reference sequence). The V gene lost 7 bases and the J gene lost 6 bases, with 10 bases spanning the gap. This CDR3 has 13 amino acids. The CDR3 loop reads CASTTLGNSPLHF. The CDR3 DNA reads TGTGCCAGCACCACCCTCGGTAATTCACCCCTCCACTTT.

The chain recombines TRBV11-3 with TRBJ2-7; possible D gene TRBD1, 5 bases. Trimming took 1 base from V and 2 from J, leaving 12 bases between them. The CDR3 runs 15 residues. Germline-derived CDR1 and CDR2 are SGHNT and YENEEA. This CDR3 reads CASSLGQKPTYEQYF. The CDR3 DNA reads as TGTGCCAGCAGCTTAGGACAGAAACCGACCTACGAGCAGTACTTC.

The V and J genes are TRBV13 and TRBJ2-3; 13 bases align to TRBD2. The CDR3 has 19 residues. The trim removed 3 bases at V and 4 bases at J, leaving 13 bases unmatched. Germline V gene sequence: CDR1 PRHDT, CDR2 FYEKMQ (reference sequence). Here the CDR3 reads CASSFELAGGQWRADTQYF. CDR3 coding DNA: TGTGCCAGCAGCTTCGAACTAGCGGGAGGGCAATGGCGGGCAGATACGCAGTATTTT.

The rearrangement uses TRBV7-3 and TRBJ1-1; D not resolved. Trimming removed 5 bases at V and 5 bases at J, with 12 bases between. The CDR3 runs to 13 residues. Germline V lookup: CDR1 SGHTA, CDR2 FQGTGA. CDR3 region: CASSQGRGTEAFF. The CDR3 nucleotides read TGTGCCAGCAGCCAAGGCCGGGGAACTGAAGCTTTCTTT.